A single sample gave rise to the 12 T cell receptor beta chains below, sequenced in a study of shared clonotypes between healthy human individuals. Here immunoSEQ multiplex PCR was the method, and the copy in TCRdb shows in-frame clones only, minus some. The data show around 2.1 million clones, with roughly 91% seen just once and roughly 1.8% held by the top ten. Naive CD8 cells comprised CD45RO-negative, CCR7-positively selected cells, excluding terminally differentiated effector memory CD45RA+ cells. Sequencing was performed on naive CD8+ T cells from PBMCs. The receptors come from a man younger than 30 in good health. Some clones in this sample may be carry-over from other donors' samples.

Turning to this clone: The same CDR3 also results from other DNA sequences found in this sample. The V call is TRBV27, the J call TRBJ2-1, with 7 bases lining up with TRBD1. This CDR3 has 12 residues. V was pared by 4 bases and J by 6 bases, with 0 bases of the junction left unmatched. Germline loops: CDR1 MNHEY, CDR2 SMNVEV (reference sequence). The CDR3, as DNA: TGTGCCAGCAGTTACAGGGGCAATGAGCAGTTCTTC. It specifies CASSYRGNEQFF.

The CDR3 protein is CASSLLGQGGEQYF. CDR3 bases: TGTGCCAGCAGTTTATTGGGCCAGGGGGGCGAGCAGTACTTC. The chain couples TRBV27 to TRBJ2-7, with a weak D call TRBD1 (7 bases). CDR3 length: 14 residues. The germline V and J ends were trimmed by 1 base and 6 bases, with 13 bases remaining between them. The germline V gene has CDR1 MNHEY and CDR2 SMNVEV (reference sequence).

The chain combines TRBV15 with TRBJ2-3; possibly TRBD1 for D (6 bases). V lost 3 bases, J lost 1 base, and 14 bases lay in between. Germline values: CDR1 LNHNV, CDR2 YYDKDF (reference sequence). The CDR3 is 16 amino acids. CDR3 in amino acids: CATSRSPGAGTDTQYF. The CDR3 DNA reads TGTGCCACCAGCAGGTCCCCAGGGGCCGGCACAGATACGCAGTATTTT. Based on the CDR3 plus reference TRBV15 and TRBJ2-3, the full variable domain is DAMVIQNPRYQVTQFGKPVTLSCSQTLNHNVMYWYQQKSSQAPKLLFHYYDKDFNNEADTPDNFQSRRPNTSFCFLDIRSPGLGDTAMYLCATSRSPGAGTDTQYFGPGTRLTVL.

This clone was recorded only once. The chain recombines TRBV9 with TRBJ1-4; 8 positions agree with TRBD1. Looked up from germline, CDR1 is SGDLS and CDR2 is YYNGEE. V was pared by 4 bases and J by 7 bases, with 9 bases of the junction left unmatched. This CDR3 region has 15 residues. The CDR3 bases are TGTGCCAGCAGCCCATCCCCAGGGGGCAGTGAAAAACTGTTTTTT. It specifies CASSPSPGGSEKLFF.

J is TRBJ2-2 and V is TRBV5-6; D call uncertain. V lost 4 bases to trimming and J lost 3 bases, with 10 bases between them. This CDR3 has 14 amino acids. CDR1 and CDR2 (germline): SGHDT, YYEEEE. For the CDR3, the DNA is TGTGCCAGCAGCATAAGACATTACACCGGGGAGCTGTTTTTT. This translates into CASSIRHYTGELFF.

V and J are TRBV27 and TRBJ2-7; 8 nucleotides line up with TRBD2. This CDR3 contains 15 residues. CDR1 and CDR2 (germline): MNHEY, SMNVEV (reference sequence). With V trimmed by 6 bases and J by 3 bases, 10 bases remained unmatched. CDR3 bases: TGTGCCAGCAGACCTCGGGGACTAGATAACTACGAGCAGTACTTC. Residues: CASRPRGLDNYEQYF.

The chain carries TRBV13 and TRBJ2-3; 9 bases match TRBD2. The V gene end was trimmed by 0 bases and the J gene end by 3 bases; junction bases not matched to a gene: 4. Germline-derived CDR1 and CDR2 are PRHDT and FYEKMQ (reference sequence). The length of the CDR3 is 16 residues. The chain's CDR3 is CASSLGTSGETDTQYF. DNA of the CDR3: TGTGCCAGCAGCTTAGGGACTAGCGGAGAGACAGATACGCAGTATTTT.

In DNA form, the CDR3 reads TGTGCCACCAGCAGAGGGGGAGTTGGAATCCAAGAGACCCAGTACTTC. Its protein is CATSRGGVGIQETQYF. The chain combines TRBV15 with TRBJ2-5; D is perhaps TRBD2 (5 bases). This CDR3 is 16 amino acids long. V shed 1 base and J shed 1 base, with 13 bases lying between them. Germline CDR1 and CDR2: LNHNV and YYDKDF (reference sequence).

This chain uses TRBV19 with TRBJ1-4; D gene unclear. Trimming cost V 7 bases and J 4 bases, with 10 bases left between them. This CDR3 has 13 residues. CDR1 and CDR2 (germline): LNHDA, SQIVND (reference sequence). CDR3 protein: CASIGRINEKLFF. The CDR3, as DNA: TGTGCCAGTATCGGACGGATTAATGAAAAACTGTTTTTT.

As DNA, the CDR3 is TGCGCCAGCAGCCGGCATTGGGACCCTGGGTCTAGCTCCTACGAGCAGTACTTC. Translating it yields CASSRHWDPGSSSYEQYF. The J gene is TRBJ2-7, the V gene TRBV4-1; TRBD1 or TRBD2 may be the D gene (5 bases each). This CDR3 is 18 amino acids long. V lost 4 bases, J lost 0 bases, and 22 bases lay in between. Germline CDR1 MGHRA, CDR2 YSYEKL.

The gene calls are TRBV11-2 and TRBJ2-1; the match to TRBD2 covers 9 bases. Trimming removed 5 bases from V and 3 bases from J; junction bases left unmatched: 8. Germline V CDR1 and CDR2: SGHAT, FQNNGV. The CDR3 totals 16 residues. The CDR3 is CASSPGGLAFYNEQFF. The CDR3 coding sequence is TGTGCCAGCAGCCCTGGTGGACTAGCGTTCTACAATGAGCAGTTCTTC.

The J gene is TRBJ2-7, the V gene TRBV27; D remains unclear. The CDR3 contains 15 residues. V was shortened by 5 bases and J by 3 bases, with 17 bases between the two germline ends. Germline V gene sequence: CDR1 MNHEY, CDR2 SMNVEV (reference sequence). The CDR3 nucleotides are TGTGCCAGCAGTCCCGGCCGTCCTTGGGGCTACGAGCAGTACTTC. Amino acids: CASSPGRPWGYEQYF.